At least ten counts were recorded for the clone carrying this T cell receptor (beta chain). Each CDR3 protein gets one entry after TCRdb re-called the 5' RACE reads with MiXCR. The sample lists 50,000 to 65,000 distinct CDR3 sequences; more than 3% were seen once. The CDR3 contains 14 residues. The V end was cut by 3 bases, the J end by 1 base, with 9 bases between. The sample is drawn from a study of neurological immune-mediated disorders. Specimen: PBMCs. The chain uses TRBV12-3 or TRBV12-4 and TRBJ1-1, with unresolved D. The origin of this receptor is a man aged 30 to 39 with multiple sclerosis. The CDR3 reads CASSFDGRNTEAFF. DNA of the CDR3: TGTGCCAGCAGTTTCGACGGCAGGAACACTGAAGCTTTCTTT.